Below are 23 T cell receptor beta chains sequenced from a single sample in a study of blood T cell repertoires in COVID-19. TCRdb keeps only in-frame clones here, not all; method: immunoSEQ multiplex PCR. The table includes over 60,000 clones, roughly 89% detected once. Specimen: peripheral blood. These receptors came from a man aged 45 to 65 with acute or convalescent COVID-19.

The V gene is TRBV9, the J gene TRBJ1-3; D is possibly TRBD1 (5 bases). CDR3 length: 15 amino acids. CDR1 is SGDLS and CDR2 is YYNGEE in the germline V gene. The V and J ends lost 0 bases and 0 bases respectively, with 7 bases between them. The CDR3 DNA sequence: TGTGCCAGCAGCGTAGGGGGCAACTCTGGAAACACCATATATTTT. Translating gives CASSVGGNSGNTIYF.

This chain connects TRBV24-1 to TRBJ2-7; no firm D call. Trimming removed 0 bases from V and 5 bases from J, with 4 bases in between. The CDR3 covers 12 residues. From germline, CDR1 is KGHDR and CDR2 SFDVKD. CDR3 amino acids: CATSDLRDEQYF. DNA of the CDR3: TGTGCCACCAGTGATTTGCGGGACGAGCAGTACTTC.

The chain couples TRBV27 to TRBJ2-3, with D uncertain. The CDR3 length is 12 residues. V gave up 11 bases and J gave up 1 base, with 10 bases separating them. Germline V gene lookup returns CDR1 MNHEY and CDR2 SMNVEV (reference sequence). The CDR3 DNA sequence: TGTGCCGTTAGTCGGGGCACAGATACGCAGTATTTT. Protein: CAVSRGTDTQYF.

The rearrangement uses TRBV6-4 and TRBJ1-2; D remains unclear. The V and J ends lost 5 bases and 0 bases respectively, with 13 bases between them. The CDR3 has 15 residues. Germline V gene data show CDR1 as MRHNA and CDR2 as SNTAGT. The chain's CDR3 is CASSLSTGPNYGYTF. The DNA of the CDR3 is TGTGCCAGCAGTCTTAGTACGGGTCCTAACTATGGCTACACCTTC.

By share, this clone counts as large. V usage is TRBV19 and J usage is TRBJ1-6, with 9 positions matching TRBD1. This CDR3 is 15 amino acids long. V gave up 3 bases and J gave up 7 bases; unmatched junction bases: 4. Per germline, CDR1 LNHDA and CDR2 SQIVND (reference sequence). In DNA form, the CDR3 reads TGTGCCAGTAGTATGGGGACAGGGAGCAATTCACCCCTCCACTTT. Translating gives CASSMGTGSNSPLHF.

The rearrangement uses TRBV15 and TRBJ1-5; unclear D gene. The germline V and J ends were trimmed by 0 bases and 5 bases, with 8 bases remaining between them. Germline values: CDR1 LNHNV, CDR2 YYDKDF (reference sequence). The CDR3 sequence is 14 residues long. The CDR3 DNA reads as TGTGCCACCAGCAGAGATATCTTCGATCAGCCCCAGCATTTT. This gives the protein CATSRDIFDQPQHF. The full variable domain, completed using reference TRBV15 and TRBJ1-5, is DAMVIQNPRYQVTQFGKPVTLSCSQTLNHNVMYWYQQKSSQAPKLLFHYYDKDFNNEADTPDNFQSRRPNTSFCFLDIRSPGLGDTAMYLCATSRDIFDQPQHFGDGTRLSIL.

The rearrangement joins TRBV6-4 to TRBJ1-1; maybe TRBD1 (5 bases). CDR1 is MRHNA and CDR2 is SNTAGT in the germline V gene. V dropped 6 bases and J dropped 2 bases, with 13 bases sitting between them. The CDR3 is made up of 14 amino acids. CDR3: CASRDDSLNTEAFF. The CDR3 DNA reads TGTGCCAGCAGAGACGACAGCCTTAACACTGAAGCTTTCTTT.

This clone was picked up one time. The chain links TRBV27 to TRBJ1-1; 9 bases are a match to TRBD1. The germline V gene has CDR1 MNHEY and CDR2 SMNVEV (reference sequence). The CDR3 length is 14 residues. V lost 6 bases, J lost 1 base, and 3 bases stayed unmatched. CDR3 residues: CASSRGQGNTEAFF. The CDR3 region has the DNA TGTGCCAGCAGCCGGGGACAGGGGAACACTGAAGCTTTCTTT.

The rearrangement links TRBV2 to TRBJ2-7, with 12 bases identical to TRBD2. With 3 bases clipped from V and 1 base from J, the junction kept 10 bases outside the gene matches. The CDR3 has 18 residues. Germline V gene data show CDR1 as SNHLY and CDR2 as FYNNEI. The CDR3 is CASSDGASGRAVSYEQYF. In nucleotides, the CDR3 is TGTGCCAGCAGTGACGGGGCTAGCGGGAGGGCCGTGTCCTACGAGCAGTACTTC.

The chain recombines TRBV12-3 or TRBV12-4 with TRBJ2-1; D is ambiguous. The germline V and J ends were trimmed by 4 bases and 9 bases, with 13 bases remaining between them. The CDR3 is 13 amino acids. CDR3 region: CASSYLVPSEQFF. CDR3 nucleotides: TGTGCCAGCAGTTATCTCGTCCCGAGTGAGCAGTTCTTC.

This chain joins TRBV24-1 and TRBJ2-1; TRBD2 matches 7 bases. Germline V CDR1 and CDR2: KGHDR, SFDVKD. Trimming at V came to 0 bases and at J to 7 bases, leaving 11 bases not matched to a gene. This CDR3 comprises 17 residues. The CDR3 sequence: CATSDLDPSRGRNEQFF. In DNA, the CDR3 is TGTGCCACCAGTGATTTGGATCCTAGTCGCGGGAGAAATGAGCAGTTCTTC.

The gene calls are TRBV10-3 and TRBJ2-1, with 10 positions matching TRBD2. The trim removed 4 bases at V and 7 bases at J, leaving 10 bases unmatched. Germline V gives CDR1 ENHRY, CDR2 SYGVKD. This CDR3 has 16 amino acids. The CDR3 coding sequence is TGTGCCATCAGTGGTCAATTAGCGGGAGGAGGAAATGAGCAGTTCTTC. Translating it yields CAISGQLAGGGNEQFF.

CDR3 sequence (DNA): TGTGCCAGCAGTTCCGGACAGGGATGGGGCTTAACCTTC. Translating it yields CASSSGQGWGLTF. The V and J genes are TRBV6-5 and TRBJ1-2; 8 nucleotides match TRBD1. Germline V gene lookup returns CDR1 MNHEY and CDR2 SVGAGI. Unmatched junction bases numbered 12, after V lost 4 bases and J lost 14 bases. The CDR3 covers 13 residues.

The rearrangement links TRBV30 to TRBJ1-6, with 10 bases matching TRBD1. The trim removed 7 bases at V and 3 bases at J, leaving 6 bases unmatched. Germline CDR1 and CDR2: GTSNPN and SVGIG (reference sequence). The CDR3 consists of 15 residues. The CDR3 nucleotides read TGTGCCTATACCCGGGACAGGGGCTATAATTCACCCCTCCACTTT. This gives the protein CAYTRDRGYNSPLHF.

This chain uses TRBV7-9 with TRBJ2-2; weak D call: TRBD1 (5 bases). V was clipped by 8 bases and J by 6 bases, with 13 bases between them. Germline CDR1 and CDR2: SEHNR and FQNEAQ (reference sequence). This CDR3 has 13 amino acids. The CDR3 bases are TGTGCCAGCGGCTACCTAGGGGCCGGGGAGCTGTTTTTT. Translation gives CASGYLGAGELFF.

This chain uses TRBV29-1 with TRBJ2-5; TRBD1 is a possible D gene (5 bases). From germline, CDR1 is SQVTM and CDR2 ANQGSEA. V lost 4 bases, J lost 2 bases, and 8 bases lay in between. This CDR3 spans 12 amino acids. In DNA form, the CDR3 reads TGCAGCGTTGTTTCAGGGCAAGAGACCCAGTACTTC. This translates into CSVVSGQETQYF.

The chain combines TRBV19 with TRBJ1-5, with TRBD1 matching over 9 bases. The ends lost 5 bases at V and 6 bases at J; junction bases unmatched: 11. Germline V gene data show CDR1 as LNHDA and CDR2 as SQIVND (reference sequence). This CDR3 region has 16 residues. CDR3 protein: CASSWGDRVELQPQHF. DNA for the CDR3: TGTGCCAGTAGTTGGGGGGACAGGGTAGAGCTTCAGCCCCAGCATTTT.

The chain employs TRBV10-1 and TRBJ2-1, with 7 bases lining up with TRBD2. The V segment lost 7 bases and the J segment 2 bases; nucleotides outside the gene matches: 11. From germline, CDR1 is WNHNN and CDR2 SYGVQD (reference sequence). This CDR3 spans 16 amino acids. The CDR3 spells CASTAGRGGTYNEQFF. The DNA for the CDR3 is TGCGCCAGCACCGCGGGGAGGGGAGGTACCTACAATGAGCAGTTCTTC.

The V and J genes are TRBV27 and TRBJ2-3; the match to TRBD2 covers 9 bases. Germline CDR1 is MNHEY and CDR2 is SMNVEV (reference sequence). V shed 2 bases and J 6 bases; nucleotides not matched to a gene: 12. This CDR3 is built from 17 residues. The CDR3 sequence is CASSLRRLAGVVDTQYF. As DNA, the CDR3 is TGTGCCAGCAGTTTACGAAGATTAGCGGGAGTTGTTGATACGCAGTATTTT.

The V call is TRBV7-2, the J call TRBJ2-5; a weak D match, TRBD2 (6 bases). In germline, CDR1 is SGHTA, CDR2 FQGNSA. The CDR3 is 16 residues long. Trimming left V 5 bases short and J 1 base short, with 17 bases between. The CDR3 coding sequence is TGTGCCAGCAGCGTCGCGTTTGCGGGGAGCCAAGAGACCCAGTACTTC. Translated: CASSVAFAGSQETQYF.

This chain connects TRBV30 to TRBJ1-3, with 9 bases lining up with TRBD1. Trimming cost V 3 bases and J 3 bases; bases outside gene matches: 6. The CDR3 consists of 15 residues. Germline assignment: CDR1 GTSNPN and CDR2 SVGIG (reference sequence). The CDR3 region has the DNA TGTGCCTGGAGGATAGGACAGGGGCATGGAAACACCATATATTTT. Amino acid sequence: CAWRIGQGHGNTIYF.

As concerns this clone: Other DNA sequences in this sample translate to the same CDR3. This chain connects TRBV19 to TRBJ1-5; D gene ambiguous. There are 12 residues in the CDR3. V dropped 3 bases and J dropped 4 bases, with 4 bases sitting between them. Germline V gene data show CDR1 as LNHDA and CDR2 as SQIVND (reference sequence). The CDR3 here is CASSISNQPQHF. CDR3 bases: TGTGCCAGTAGTATTTCTAATCAGCCCCAGCATTTT.

As for this clone: The germline gene is not matched at one end of the junction; a read error may be the cause. V gene TRBV5-1 combines with J gene TRBJ2-1, with 12 bases lining up with TRBD2. Germline V lookup: CDR1 SGHRS, CDR2 YFSETQ. There are 13 residues in the CDR3. CDR3 coding DNA: TGCGCCAGCAGCTTGGGGACTAGCGGGGAGACCCTCTTC. This codes for CASSLGTSGETLF.